Presented here are 32 T cell receptor beta chains from one specimen sequenced in a study of blood T cell repertoires in COVID-19. TCRdb keeps only in-frame clones here, not all; method: immunoSEQ multiplex PCR. The sample comprises 150,000 to 200,000 clones, around 84% of which are singletons, and roughly 15% rests with the top ten. Sequencing input: peripheral blood. Receptors were obtained from an older woman with COVID-19, enrolled during active disease.

This chain joins TRBV27 and TRBJ2-1; 9 bases line up with TRBD2. The CDR3 contains 16 residues. CDR1 and CDR2 (germline): MNHEY, SMNVEV (reference sequence). The V segment lost 3 bases and the J segment 6 bases; nucleotides outside the gene matches: 9. CDR3 coding DNA: TGTGCCAGCAGTTTCAACTTTGCGGGAGGGCTCAATGAGCAGTTCTTC. Amino acids: CASSFNFAGGLNEQFF.

The chain employs TRBV28 and TRBJ2-3; D is ambiguous. V was cut by 3 bases and J by 8 bases, with 6 bases left in between. The CDR3 has 11 residues. The germline V gene encodes CDR1 MDHEN and CDR2 SYDVKM. The CDR3 region has the DNA TGTGCCAGCAGTTTGAGGAGTACGCAGTATTTT. Translating gives CASSLRSTQYF.

This sequence joins TRBV10-2 and TRBJ1-2, with 7 bases aligning to TRBD1. V lost 0 bases to trimming and J lost 4 bases; unmatched junction nucleotides: 5. Germline V gene sequence: CDR1 WSHSY, CDR2 SAAADI. There are 15 residues in the CDR3. For the CDR3, the DNA is TGCGCCAGCAGTGAGTCCCCAGGGGGTTCCTATGGCTACACCTTC. Translation: CASSESPGGSYGYTF.

The chain joins TRBV12-5 to TRBJ2-7; a weak D match, TRBD2 (6 bases). The germline gives CDR1 LGHNT, CDR2 FRNRAP. V was trimmed by 7 bases and J by 2 bases, leaving 15 bases between them. CDR3 length: 14 amino acids. Here the CDR3 DNA reads TGTGCTAGTGTGGGGGGAGCTTTTACCTACGAGCAGTACGTC. Its translation: CASVGGAFTYEQYV.

This chain uses TRBV6-5 with TRBJ1-5; no clear D gene. The CDR3 contains 14 residues. Looked up from germline, CDR1 is MNHEY and CDR2 is SVGAGI. The ends were cut back, 6 bases at V and 7 bases at J, with 16 bases in the middle. CDR3 residues: CASSPGSLIQPQHF. CDR3 sequence (DNA): TGTGCCAGCAGCCCCGGGTCCCTAATCCAGCCCCAGCATTTT.

The CDR3 protein is CATSRGHFSGNTIYF. The DNA of the CDR3 is TGTGCCACCAGCAGGGGACACTTCTCTGGAAACACCATATATTTT. The chain uses TRBV15 and TRBJ1-3; tentative D call: TRBD1 (6 bases). The CDR3 totals 15 residues. Germline lookup yields CDR1 LNHNV and CDR2 YYDKDF (reference sequence). V was clipped by 3 bases and J by 0 bases, with 9 bases between them.

This clone came up once. The chain employs TRBV2 and TRBJ2-3, with TRBD2 matching over 10 bases. Germline V gives CDR1 SNHLY, CDR2 FYNNEI. The CDR3 loop spans 16 amino acids. V lost 6 bases to trimming and J lost 0 bases; unmatched junction nucleotides: 6. Written as DNA, the CDR3 is TGTGCCAGCAGCTCTAGCGGGGGAGACAGCACAGATACGCAGTATTTT. This sequence encodes CASSSSGGDSTDTQYF.

This clone has just a few counts. The genes are TRBV10-3 and TRBJ2-3, with a weak D call TRBD2 (6 bases). The germline V gene encodes CDR1 ENHRY and CDR2 SYGVKD. V was cut by 4 bases and J by 6 bases, with 17 bases left in between. This CDR3 has 15 residues. The CDR3 reads CAISGRAGAGDTQYF. The CDR3 nucleotides read TGTGCCATCAGTGGAAGAGCCGGCGCGGGGGATACGCAGTATTTT.

The V and J genes are TRBV19 and TRBJ1-6, with unresolved D. Germline CDR1 reads LNHDA; CDR2 reads SQIVND (reference sequence). The CDR3 loop spans 16 amino acids. V shed 5 bases and J shed 3 bases, with 14 bases lying between them. The DNA for the CDR3 is TGTGCCAGTAGTGATGACACCCCTGGCTATAATTCACCCCTCCACTTT. Protein product: CASSDDTPGYNSPLHF.

This clone was counted once. The V and J genes are TRBV19 and TRBJ1-1, with D possibly TRBD1 on 6 matching bases. CDR3 length: 16 residues. Germline V lookup: CDR1 LNHDA, CDR2 SQIVND (reference sequence). With 4 bases removed from V and 6 bases from J, the gap between germline ends came to 21 bases. The CDR3, as DNA: TGTGCCAGTAGTACCATCACTCCAGGGGAACGCCCTGAAGCTTTCTTT. It specifies CASSTITPGERPEAFF. The full variable domain, in which reference TRBV19 and TRBJ1-1 provide the parts outside the CDR3, is DGGITQSPKYLFRKEGQNVTLSCEQNLNHDAMYWYRQDPGQGLRLIYYSQIVNDFQKGDIAEGYSVSREKKESFPLTVTSAQKNPTAFYLCASSTITPGERPEAFFGQGTRLTVV.

This chain's CDR3 is CASSLGVAGGFYNEQFF. DNA of the CDR3: TGTGCCAGCAGCCTAGGGGTAGCGGGAGGGTTTTACAATGAGCAGTTCTTC. The rearrangement links TRBV7-8 to TRBJ2-1, with 11 bases fitting TRBD2. This CDR3 is built from 17 residues. V lost 5 bases to trimming and J lost 4 bases; unmatched junction nucleotides: 10. Germline values: CDR1 SGHVS, CDR2 FQNEAQ.

The gene calls are TRBV5-1 and TRBJ2-3; a possible D gene is TRBD2 (5 bases). V gave up 2 bases and J gave up 2 bases, with 12 bases separating them. Germline V CDR1 and CDR2: SGHRS, YFSETQ. This CDR3 contains 15 residues. The CDR3 spells CASSFPSSPTDTQYF. DNA for the CDR3: TGCGCCAGCAGCTTCCCTAGCTCACCCACAGATACGCAGTATTTT.

V and J are TRBV18 and TRBJ2-5; 12 bases are a match to TRBD2. The J segment lost 1 base and the V segment lost 0 bases, leaving 3 bases of the junction unmatched. The CDR3 is 17 amino acids. Germline lookup yields CDR1 KGHSH and CDR2 LQKENI. The CDR3 DNA follows: TGTGCCAGCTCACCACCCGGACTAGCGGGGACCCAAGAGACCCAGTACTTC. Translation: CASSPPGLAGTQETQYF.

The chain uses TRBV19 and TRBJ2-7; 8 positions agree with TRBD1. From germline, CDR1 is LNHDA and CDR2 SQIVND (reference sequence). CDR3 length equals 15 residues. The junction had 12 bases not matched to a gene; V was cut back by 5 bases and J by 6 bases. The CDR3 sequence is CASSSQGVLLSEQYF. The CDR3 DNA sequence: TGTGCCAGTAGTTCACAGGGGGTGTTGTTGAGCGAGCAGTACTTC. The full variable domain, rest sourced from reference TRBV19 and TRBJ2-7, is DGGITQSPKYLFRKEGQNVTLSCEQNLNHDAMYWYRQDPGQGLRLIYYSQIVNDFQKGDIAEGYSVSREKKESFPLTVTSAQKNPTAFYLCASSSQGVLLSEQYFGPGTRLTVT.

There are a few counts of this clone. V is TRBV2 and J is TRBJ2-1; TRBD1 agrees at 8 bases. The V gene end was trimmed by 6 bases and the J gene end by 9 bases; junction bases not matched to a gene: 13. CDR3 size: 15 residues. Looked up from germline, CDR1 is SNHLY and CDR2 is FYNNEI. For the CDR3, the DNA is TGTGCCAGCAGGGACAGGGATTTGATGGGTAGTGAGCAGTTCTTC. Encoded protein: CASRDRDLMGSEQFF.

This rearrangement joins TRBV30 to TRBJ2-3, with 12 positions matching TRBD2. Trimming took 7 bases from V and 5 from J; bases not matched to a gene: 4. Germline V gene sequence: CDR1 GTSNPN, CDR2 SVGIG (reference sequence). The CDR3 has 13 residues. The DNA for the CDR3 is TGTGCCTCTAGACTAGCGGGAGTAGATACGCAGTATTTT. As protein: CASRLAGVDTQYF.

This chain uses TRBV11-2 with TRBJ1-3, with TRBD1 matching over 8 bases. Germline-derived CDR1 and CDR2 are SGHAT and FQNNGV. The junction had 5 bases not matched to a gene; V was cut back by 4 bases and J by 0 bases. The CDR3 runs to 16 residues. Written as DNA, the CDR3 is TGTGCCAGCAGCTGGGGACAGGCCCTCTCTGGAAACACCATATATTTT. It codes for CASSWGQALSGNTIYF.

In this sample, this clone turned up once. V gene TRBV28 combines with J gene TRBJ1-4, with D perhaps TRBD1 (6 bases). Germline CDR1 MDHEN, CDR2 SYDVKM. The CDR3 sequence is 12 residues long. The germline V and J ends were trimmed by 6 bases and 10 bases, with 12 bases remaining between them. In DNA form, the CDR3 reads TGTGCCAGCAGGATCCCAGGGGCAAAACTGTTTTTT. Its protein is CASRIPGAKLFF.

The CDR3 reads CASSKGLGIPANYGYTF. CDR3 in DNA: TGCGCCAGCAGTAAGGGGCTAGGTATACCAGCTAACTATGGCTACACCTTC. The rearrangement uses TRBV5-1 and TRBJ1-2; a possible D gene is TRBD1 (5 bases). This CDR3 has 17 residues. The V end lost 5 bases, the J end lost 0 bases, and 20 bases lay between the germline ends. Germline V gene sequence: CDR1 SGHRS, CDR2 YFSETQ.

This chain joins TRBV5-1 and TRBJ1-1, with 9 bases that match TRBD1. Trimming removed 0 bases from V and 8 bases from J; junction bases left unmatched: 5. The CDR3 runs to 14 residues. CDR1 SGHRS and CDR2 YFSETQ come from the germline V gene. Written as DNA, the CDR3 is TGCGCCAGCAGCTTGGGGACAGGGGATAGGGAAGCTTTCTTT. Protein product: CASSLGTGDREAFF. Filled out from reference TRBV5-1 and TRBJ1-1, the complete variable domain reads KAGVTQTPRYLIKTRGQQVTLSCSPISGHRSVSWYQQTPGQGLQFLFEYFSETQRNKGNFPGRFSGRQFSNSRSEMNVSTLELGDSALYLCASSLGTGDREAFFGQGTRLTVV.

The V call is TRBV10-3, the J call TRBJ2-7, with 7 bases fitting TRBD1. This CDR3 spans 12 amino acids. Per germline, CDR1 ENHRY and CDR2 SYGVKD. With 3 bases clipped from V and 6 bases from J, the junction kept 2 bases outside the gene matches. CDR3 sequence: CAISDRGIEQYF. CDR3 bases: TGTGCCATCAGTGACAGGGGGATCGAGCAGTACTTC.

The chain joins TRBV6-2 or TRBV6-3 to TRBJ2-7, with D possibly being TRBD2 (5 bases). Germline V CDR1 and CDR2: MNHEY, SVGEGT. This CDR3 spans 15 amino acids. Trimming shortened V by 5 bases and J by 2 bases, and 16 bases separated the two germline ends. The CDR3 sequence: CASSPRGVSTYEQYF. CDR3 bases: TGTGCCAGCAGTCCCCGGGGTGTGTCGACCTACGAGCAGTACTTC.

The genes are TRBV6-6 and TRBJ2-5; possibly TRBD2 for D (5 bases). CDR1 and CDR2 from the germline V gene are MNHNY and SVGAGI (reference sequence). CDR3 size: 15 residues. V lost 6 bases and J lost 5, with 19 bases in between. CDR3: CASSKKRGEWETQYF. DNA of the CDR3: TGTGCCAGCAGCAAGAAGCGTGGGGAGTGGGAGACCCAGTACTTC.

CDR3 region: CASSPRRGAAGNTIYF. DNA of the CDR3: TGTGCCAGCAGCCCGAGACGGGGGGCCGCTGGAAACACCATATATTTT. The chain uses TRBV3-1 (or the pseudogene TRBV3-2) and TRBJ1-3; D might be TRBD1 (6 bases). CDR1 is LGHDT and CDR2 is YNNKEL in the germline V gene (reference sequence). Trimming removed 4 bases at V and 2 bases at J, with 15 bases between. The CDR3 contains 16 residues.

This clone was seen only a few times. This chain uses TRBV28 with TRBJ1-2; unclear D gene. V was pared by 4 bases and J by 8 bases, with 11 bases between. Germline V gene sequence: CDR1 MDHEN, CDR2 SYDVKM. This CDR3 region has 12 residues. In nucleotides, the CDR3 is TGTGCCAGCAGTTGGGAGTTGGAAGGCTACACCTTC. It codes for CASSWELEGYTF.

The chain employs TRBV28 and TRBJ1-1, with D perhaps matching TRBD1 (6 bases). The ends were cut back, 5 bases at V and 7 bases at J, with 23 bases in the middle. Per the germline V gene, CDR1 is MDHEN and CDR2 is SYDVKM. This CDR3 spans 16 amino acids. The CDR3 sequence: CASSATIGGATIEAFF. The DNA of the CDR3 is TGTGCCAGCAGTGCTACTATTGGGGGGGCAACTATTGAAGCTTTCTTT. The full variable domain, its missing parts supplied by reference TRBV28 and TRBJ1-1, is DVKVTQSSRYLVKRTGEKVFLECVQDMDHENMFWYRQDPGLGLRLIYFSYDVKMKEKGDIPEGYSVSREKKERFSLILESASTNQTSMYLCASSATIGGATIEAFFGQGTRLTVV.

The chain employs TRBV6-5 and TRBJ1-2; D possibly corresponds to TRBD1 (6 bases). The CDR3 is 13 amino acids. Trimming removed 5 bases at V and 2 bases at J, with 9 bases between. Germline CDR1 MNHEY, CDR2 SVGAGI. The CDR3: CASSHRENYGYTF. The CDR3 nucleotides are TGTGCCAGCAGTCACAGGGAAAACTATGGCTACACCTTC.

This clone has just one count. The chain couples TRBV29-1 to TRBJ2-7, with TRBD1 as a possible D gene (5 bases). Between the trimmed V and J ends, which lost 6 bases and 2 bases, there was a span of 11 bases. The length of the CDR3 is 12 residues. CDR1 is SQVTM, CDR2 ANQGSEA, per germline. CDR3 protein: CSVQVATYEQYF. The CDR3, as DNA: TGCAGCGTACAGGTGGCTACCTACGAGCAGTACTTC.

This clone has more than one count but fewer than ten. The V gene is TRBV15, the J gene TRBJ2-3; D unresolved. V was pared by 7 bases and J by 0 bases, with 11 bases between. CDR1 is LNHNV and CDR2 is YYDKDF in the germline V gene (reference sequence). The CDR3 is 14 residues long. Here the CDR3 reads CATTSPPSTDTQYF. The CDR3 DNA follows: TGTGCCACCACCTCCCCCCCGAGCACAGATACGCAGTATTTT.

This chain uses TRBV27 with TRBJ1-2; the D is unclear. The germline CDR1 and CDR2 sequences are MNHEY and SMNVEV (reference sequence). CDR3 length equals 8 residues. V was pared by 9 bases and J by 12 bases, with 8 bases between. The CDR3 DNA sequence: TGTGCCAGGAATCGGGACACCTTC. Encoded protein: CARNRDTF.

This clone was seen more than once but under ten times. This chain joins TRBV28 and TRBJ1-5; possible D gene TRBD1, 5 bases. V shed 6 bases and J shed 0 bases, with 12 bases lying between them. The CDR3 covers 15 residues. Germline V gene lookup returns CDR1 MDHEN and CDR2 SYDVKM. The CDR3: CASRRQQNSNQPQHF. CDR3 bases: TGTGCCAGCAGACGACAGCAGAATAGCAATCAGCCCCAGCATTTT. The full variable domain, its missing parts supplied by reference TRBV28 and TRBJ1-5, is DVKVTQSSRYLVKRTGEKVFLECVQDMDHENMFWYRQDPGLGLRLIYFSYDVKMKEKGDIPEGYSVSREKKERFSLILESASTNQTSMYLCASRRQQNSNQPQHFGDGTRLSIL.

This chain links TRBV30 with TRBJ1-3; D gene unclear. Germline loops: CDR1 GTSNPN, CDR2 SVGIG (reference sequence). This CDR3 is 11 amino acids long. V was pared by 4 bases and J by 6 bases, with 7 bases between. The CDR3 DNA follows: TGTGCCTGGACTAACGTAAACACCATATATTTT. This sequence encodes CAWTNVNTIYF.